This T cell receptor beta chain was documented in a study of blood T cell repertoires in COVID-19. Whole-study context: There were acute and convalescent COVID-19 samples, and they came from the United States, Italy and Spain. T cells, B-cell-depleted T cells, or PBMCs supplied cDNA or gDNA.

The CDR3 consists of 13 residues. CDR1 SGHTA and CDR2 FQGNSA come from the germline V gene. The germline V and J ends were trimmed by 4 bases and 0 bases, with 4 bases remaining between them. Per the authors' pipeline: Quantification of nucleated cells was approximated via reference gene primer amplification. Method: immunoSEQ multiplex PCR; TCRdb's copy keeps in-frame clones and lacks some. V, J and clone size are taken as reported in that table, and D and trimming were inferred from the DNA itself. The sample comprises a few hundred thousand clones, roughly 88% of which are singletons, and around 2.5% rests with the top ten.

The clonotype was recovered from a man between 35 and 55 years old who had recovered from COVID-19. Input material: peripheral blood. This chain joins TRBV7-2 and TRBJ1-3; no reliable D call. The CDR3 bases are TGTGCCAGCAGCTCAGTCTCTGGAAACACCATATATTTT. This codes for CASSSVSGNTIYF.